What follows describes a single TCR beta chain. The CDR3 is 16 amino acids. Trimming took off 7 bases at V and 0 bases at J, with 15 bases between the two ends. In germline, CDR1 is SGHNT, CDR2 YENEEA. The protocol was immunoSEQ multiplex PCR, while the TCRdb copy is restricted to in-frame clones and leaves out a portion. There are 65,000 to 75,000 clones in the sample; about 93% occur only once, and approximately 1.5% lies in the top ten. The record originates from a study of T cell changes during pregnancy in multiple sclerosis. The TCR originated in a female donor in good health, enrolled as a control in a pregnancy study. Specimen: peripheral blood, collected in the third trimester of pregnancy. The rearrangement uses TRBV11-3 and TRBJ2-2; a weak D match, TRBD1 (6 bases). This CDR3 reads CASTLSGTTNTGELFF. DNA of the CDR3: TGTGCCAGCACCCTGTCCGGGACAACGAACACCGGGGAGCTGTTTTTT.